This T cell receptor beta chain is from a study of identical twins. This clonotype was counted a few times. CDR3 length equals 15 residues. Unmatched junction bases numbered 10, after V lost 6 bases and J lost 2 bases. CDR1 SNHLY and CDR2 FYNNEI come from the germline V gene. TCRdb fed the 5' RACE reads into MiXCR, producing one record per CDR3 protein. The top ten clones hold approximately 0.25% of a sample with around 1.7 million distinct CDR3 sequences, roughly 35% of them seen once. Sequencing was done on a sample of cord blood. V gene TRBV2 combines with J gene TRBJ2-7; 7 bases fit TRBD1. The source of this sequence is a newborn girl in good health. CDR3 sequence: CASRADRVGTYEQYF. As DNA, the CDR3 is TGTGCCAGCAGGGCCGACAGGGTGGGAACCTACGAGCAGTACTTC. Complete variable domain (other parts from reference TRBV2 and TRBJ2-7): EPEVTQTPSHQVTQMGQEVILRCVPISNHLYFYWYRQILGQKVEFLVSFYNNEISEKSEIFDDQFSVERPDGSNFTLKIRSTKLEDSAMYFCASRADRVGTYEQYFGPGTRLTVT.